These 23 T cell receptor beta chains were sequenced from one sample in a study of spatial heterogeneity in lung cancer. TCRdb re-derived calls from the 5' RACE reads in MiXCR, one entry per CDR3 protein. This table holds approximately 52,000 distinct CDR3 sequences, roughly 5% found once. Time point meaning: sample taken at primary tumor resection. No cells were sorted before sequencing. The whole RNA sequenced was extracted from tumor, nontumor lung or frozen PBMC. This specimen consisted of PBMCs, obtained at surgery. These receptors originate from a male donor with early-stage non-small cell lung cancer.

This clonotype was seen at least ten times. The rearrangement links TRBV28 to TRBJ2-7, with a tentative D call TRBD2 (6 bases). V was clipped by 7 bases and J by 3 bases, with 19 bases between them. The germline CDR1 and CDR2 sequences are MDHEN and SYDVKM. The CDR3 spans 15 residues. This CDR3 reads CASTIEAGRNYEQYF. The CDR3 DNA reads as TGTGCCAGCACAATCGAGGCGGGACGAAACTACGAGCAGTACTTC.

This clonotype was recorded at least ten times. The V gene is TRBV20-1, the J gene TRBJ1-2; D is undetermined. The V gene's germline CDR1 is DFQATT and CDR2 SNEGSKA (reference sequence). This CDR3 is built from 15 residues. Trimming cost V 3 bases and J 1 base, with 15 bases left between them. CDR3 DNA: TGCAGTGCTAGTTTGGCAGATCCCCGTAACTATGGCTACACCTTC. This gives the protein CSASLADPRNYGYTF.

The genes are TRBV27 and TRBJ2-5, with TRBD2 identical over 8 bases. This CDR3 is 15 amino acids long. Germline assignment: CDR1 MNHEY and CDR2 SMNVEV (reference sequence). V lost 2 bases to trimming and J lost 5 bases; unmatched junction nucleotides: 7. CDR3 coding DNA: TGTGCCAGCAGTTTAACGGGACTAGTAGGCGAGACCCAGTACTTC. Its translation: CASSLTGLVGETQYF.

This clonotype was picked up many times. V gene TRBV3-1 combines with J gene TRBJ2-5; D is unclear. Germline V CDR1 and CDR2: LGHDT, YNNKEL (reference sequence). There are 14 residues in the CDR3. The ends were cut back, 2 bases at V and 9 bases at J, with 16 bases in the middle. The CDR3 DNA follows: TGTGCCAGCAGCCAACAAGACTCCCTTCAGCCCCAGTACTTC. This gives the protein CASSQQDSLQPQYF.

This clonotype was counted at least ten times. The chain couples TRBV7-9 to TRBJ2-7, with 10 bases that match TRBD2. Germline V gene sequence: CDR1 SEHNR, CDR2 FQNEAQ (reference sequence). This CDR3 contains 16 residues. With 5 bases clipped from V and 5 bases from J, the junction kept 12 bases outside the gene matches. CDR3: CASSLLAGRAFDEQYF. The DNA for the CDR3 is TGTGCCAGCAGCCTACTAGCGGGAAGGGCCTTCGACGAGCAGTACTTC.

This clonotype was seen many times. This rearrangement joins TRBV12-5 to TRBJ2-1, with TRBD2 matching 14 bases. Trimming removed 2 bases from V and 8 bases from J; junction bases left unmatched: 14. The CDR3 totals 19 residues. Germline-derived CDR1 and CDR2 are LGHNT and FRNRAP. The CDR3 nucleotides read TGTGCTAGTGGTTTGACACTTACCGGGACTAGCGGGAGAAGCCATGAGCAGTTCTTC. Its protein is CASGLTLTGTSGRSHEQFF.

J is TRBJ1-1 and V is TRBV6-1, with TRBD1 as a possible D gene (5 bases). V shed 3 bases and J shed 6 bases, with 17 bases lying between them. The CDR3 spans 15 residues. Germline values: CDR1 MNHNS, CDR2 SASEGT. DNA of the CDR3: TGTGCCAGCAGTGATGGGTCGGCAGGGCGCGCTGAAGCTTTCTTT. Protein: CASSDGSAGRAEAFF.

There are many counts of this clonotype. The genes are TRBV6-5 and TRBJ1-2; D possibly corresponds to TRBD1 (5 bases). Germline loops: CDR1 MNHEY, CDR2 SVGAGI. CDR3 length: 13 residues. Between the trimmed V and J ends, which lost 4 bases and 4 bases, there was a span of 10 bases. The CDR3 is CASSLRGLYGYTF. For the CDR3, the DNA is TGTGCCAGCAGTTTAAGGGGTCTCTATGGCTACACCTTC.

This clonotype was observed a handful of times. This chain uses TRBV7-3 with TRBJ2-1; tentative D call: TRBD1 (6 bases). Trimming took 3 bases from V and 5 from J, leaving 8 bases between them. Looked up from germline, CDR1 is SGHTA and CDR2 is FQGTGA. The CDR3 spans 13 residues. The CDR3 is CASSFGQNNEQFF. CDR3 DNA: TGTGCCAGCAGCTTTGGACAGAACAATGAGCAGTTCTTC.

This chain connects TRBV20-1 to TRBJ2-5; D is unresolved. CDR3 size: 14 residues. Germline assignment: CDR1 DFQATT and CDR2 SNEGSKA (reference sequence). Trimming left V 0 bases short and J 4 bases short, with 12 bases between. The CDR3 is CSARDTNKVETQYF. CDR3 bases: TGCAGTGCTAGAGATACCAACAAGGTAGAGACCCAGTACTTC.

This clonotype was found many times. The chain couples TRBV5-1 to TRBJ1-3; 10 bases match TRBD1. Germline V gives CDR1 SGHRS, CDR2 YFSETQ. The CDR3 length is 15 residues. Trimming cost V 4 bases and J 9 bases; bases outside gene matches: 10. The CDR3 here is CASSPRDRGPRTIYF. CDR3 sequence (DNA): TGCGCCAGCAGCCCACGGGACAGGGGCCCGCGCACCATATATTTT.

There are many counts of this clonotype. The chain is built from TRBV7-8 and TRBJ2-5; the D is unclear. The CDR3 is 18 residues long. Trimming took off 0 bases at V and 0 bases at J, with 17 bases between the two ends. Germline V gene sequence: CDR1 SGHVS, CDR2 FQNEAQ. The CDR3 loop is CASSLAPPGWTNQETQYF. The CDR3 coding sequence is TGTGCCAGCAGCTTAGCGCCCCCTGGGTGGACCAACCAAGAGACCCAGTACTTC.

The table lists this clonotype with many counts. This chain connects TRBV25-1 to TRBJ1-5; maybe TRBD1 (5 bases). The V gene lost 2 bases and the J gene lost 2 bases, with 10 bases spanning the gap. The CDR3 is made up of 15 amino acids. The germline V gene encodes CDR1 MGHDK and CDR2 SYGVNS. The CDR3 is CASSEVGEGNQPQHF. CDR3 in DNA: TGTGCCAGCAGTGAAGTAGGGGAAGGCAATCAGCCCCAGCATTTT.

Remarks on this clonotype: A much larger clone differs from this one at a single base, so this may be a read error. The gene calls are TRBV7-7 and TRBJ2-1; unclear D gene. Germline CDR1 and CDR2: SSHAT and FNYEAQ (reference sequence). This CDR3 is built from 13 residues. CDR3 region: CASSLAANHEQFF. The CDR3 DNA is TGTGCTAGCAGCTTAGCAGCGAACCATGAGCAGTTCTTC.

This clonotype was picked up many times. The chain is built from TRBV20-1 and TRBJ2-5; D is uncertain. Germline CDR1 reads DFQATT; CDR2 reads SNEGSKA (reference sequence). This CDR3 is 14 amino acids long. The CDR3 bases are TGCGGGTGCCAGACCCCTTTGGGGCAAGAGACCCAGTACTTC. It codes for CGCQTPLGQETQYF.

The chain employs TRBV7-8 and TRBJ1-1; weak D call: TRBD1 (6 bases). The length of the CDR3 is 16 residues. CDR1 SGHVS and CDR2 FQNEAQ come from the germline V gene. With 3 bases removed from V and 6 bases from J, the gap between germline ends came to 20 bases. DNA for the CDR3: TGTGCCAGCAGCTTCCGCTTGGGGGGCCCGGGGGCTGAAGCTTTCTTT. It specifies CASSFRLGGPGAEAFF.

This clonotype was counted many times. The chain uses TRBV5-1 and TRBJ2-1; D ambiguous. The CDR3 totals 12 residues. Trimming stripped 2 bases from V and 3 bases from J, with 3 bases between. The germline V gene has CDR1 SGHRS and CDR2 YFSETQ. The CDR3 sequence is CASSFGYNEQFF. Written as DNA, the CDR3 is TGCGCCAGCAGCTTTGGCTACAATGAGCAGTTCTTC.

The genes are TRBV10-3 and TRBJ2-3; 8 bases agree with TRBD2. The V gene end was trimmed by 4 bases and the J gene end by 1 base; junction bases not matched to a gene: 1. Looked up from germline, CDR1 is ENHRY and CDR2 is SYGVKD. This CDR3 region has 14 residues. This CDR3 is CAISGSGGTDTQYF. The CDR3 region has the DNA TGTGCCATCAGTGGTAGCGGGGGCACAGATACGCAGTATTTT.

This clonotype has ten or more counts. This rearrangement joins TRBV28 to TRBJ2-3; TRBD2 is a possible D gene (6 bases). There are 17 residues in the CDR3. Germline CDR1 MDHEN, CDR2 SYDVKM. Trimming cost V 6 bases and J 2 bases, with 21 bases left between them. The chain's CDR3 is CASSNRDFRLYTDTQYF. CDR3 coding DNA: TGTGCCAGCAGCAACCGGGACTTTCGCTTATACACAGATACGCAGTATTTT.

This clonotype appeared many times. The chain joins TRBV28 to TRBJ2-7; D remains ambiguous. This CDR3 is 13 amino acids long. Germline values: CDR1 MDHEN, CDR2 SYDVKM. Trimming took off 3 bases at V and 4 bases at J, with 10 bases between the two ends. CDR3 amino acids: CASSFVRKYEQYF. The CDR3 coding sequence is TGTGCCAGCAGTTTTGTAAGGAAGTACGAGCAGTACTTC.

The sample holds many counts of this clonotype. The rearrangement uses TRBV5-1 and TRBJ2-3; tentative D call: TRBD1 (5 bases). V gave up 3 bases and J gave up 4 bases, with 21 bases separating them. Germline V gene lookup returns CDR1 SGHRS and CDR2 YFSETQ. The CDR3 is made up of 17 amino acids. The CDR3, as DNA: TGCGCCAGCAGCTACTTAAGGGGCCCCGGCTCCGCAGATACGCAGTATTTT. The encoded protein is CASSYLRGPGSADTQYF.

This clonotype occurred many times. CDR3 sequence (DNA): TGCAGTGCTAGAGATCCCACGGACACCCTAAACGAGCAGTACTTC. Amino acid sequence: CSARDPTDTLNEQYF. V gene TRBV20-1 combines with J gene TRBJ2-7, with a possible D match to TRBD1 (5 bases). This CDR3 contains 15 residues. CDR1 is DFQATT and CDR2 is SNEGSKA in the germline V gene (reference sequence). V was clipped by 0 bases and J by 5 bases, with 17 bases between them.

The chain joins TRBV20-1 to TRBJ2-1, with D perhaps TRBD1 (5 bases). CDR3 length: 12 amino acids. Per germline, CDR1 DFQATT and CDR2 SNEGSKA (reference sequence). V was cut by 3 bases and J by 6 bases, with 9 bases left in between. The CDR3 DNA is TGCAGTGCTAGCAGGGTCGGCAATGAGCAGTTCTTC. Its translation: CSASRVGNEQFF.